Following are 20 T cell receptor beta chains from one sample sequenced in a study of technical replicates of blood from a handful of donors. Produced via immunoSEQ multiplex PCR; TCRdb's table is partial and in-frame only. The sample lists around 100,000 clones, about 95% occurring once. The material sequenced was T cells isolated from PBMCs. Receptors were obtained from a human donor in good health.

CDR3 in amino acids: CASRQGVNEQFF. CDR3 DNA: TGTGCCAGCAGACAGGGAGTAAATGAGCAGTTCTTC. The chain uses TRBV27 and TRBJ2-1; D is possibly TRBD1 (6 bases). CDR3 size: 12 residues. Looked up from germline, CDR1 is MNHEY and CDR2 is SMNVEV (reference sequence). V was pared by 6 bases and J by 7 bases, with 10 bases between.

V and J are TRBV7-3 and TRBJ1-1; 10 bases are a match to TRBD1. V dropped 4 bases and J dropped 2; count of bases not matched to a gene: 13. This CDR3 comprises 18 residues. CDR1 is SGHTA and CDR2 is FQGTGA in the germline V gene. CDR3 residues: CASSWGPGTGVGNTEAFF. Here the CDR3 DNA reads TGTGCCAGCAGCTGGGGACCCGGGACAGGGGTAGGAAACACTGAAGCTTTCTTT. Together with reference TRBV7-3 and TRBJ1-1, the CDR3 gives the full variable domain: GAGVSQTPSNKVTEKGKYVELRCDPISGHTALYWYRQSLGQGPEFLIYFQGTGAADDSGLPNDRFFAVRPEGSVSTLKIQRTERGDSAVYLCASSWGPGTGVGNTEAFFGQGTRLTVV.

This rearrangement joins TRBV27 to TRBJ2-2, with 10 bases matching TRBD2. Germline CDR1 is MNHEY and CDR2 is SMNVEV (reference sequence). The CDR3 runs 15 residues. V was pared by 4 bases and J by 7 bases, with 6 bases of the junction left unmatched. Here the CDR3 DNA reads TGTGCCAGCAGTTCCAAGCGGGAGGGCCTCGGGGAGCTGTTTTTT. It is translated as CASSSKREGLGELFF.

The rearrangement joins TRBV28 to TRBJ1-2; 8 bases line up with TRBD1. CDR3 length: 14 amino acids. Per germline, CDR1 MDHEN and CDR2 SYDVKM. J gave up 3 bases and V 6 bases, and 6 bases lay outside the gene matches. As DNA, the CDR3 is TGTGCCAGCAGCCAGGACAGGGTGTACTATGGCTACACCTTC. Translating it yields CASSQDRVYYGYTF.

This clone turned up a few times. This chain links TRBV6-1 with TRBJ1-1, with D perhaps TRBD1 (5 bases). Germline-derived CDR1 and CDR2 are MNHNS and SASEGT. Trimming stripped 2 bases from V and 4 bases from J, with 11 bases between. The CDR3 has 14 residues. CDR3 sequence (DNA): TGTGCCAGCAGTGAAAGCTGGGGCGGCACTGAAGCTTTCTTT. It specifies CASSESWGGTEAFF.

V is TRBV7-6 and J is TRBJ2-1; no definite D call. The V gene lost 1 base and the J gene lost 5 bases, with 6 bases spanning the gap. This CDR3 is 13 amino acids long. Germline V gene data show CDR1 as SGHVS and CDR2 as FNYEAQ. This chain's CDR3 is CASSLGIHNEQFF. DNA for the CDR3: TGTGCCAGCAGCTTAGGTATCCACAATGAGCAGTTCTTC.

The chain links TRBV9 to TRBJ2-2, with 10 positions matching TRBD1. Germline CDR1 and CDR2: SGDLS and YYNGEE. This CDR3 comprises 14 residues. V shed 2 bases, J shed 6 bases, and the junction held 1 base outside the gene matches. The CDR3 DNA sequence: TGTGCCAGCAGCGTCGGGACAGGGGCCGGGGAGCTGTTTTTT. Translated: CASSVGTGAGELFF.

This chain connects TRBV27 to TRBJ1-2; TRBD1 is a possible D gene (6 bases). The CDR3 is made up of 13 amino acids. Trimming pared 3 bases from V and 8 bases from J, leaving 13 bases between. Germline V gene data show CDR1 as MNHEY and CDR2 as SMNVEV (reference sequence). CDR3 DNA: TGTGCCAGCAGTTTTCAGGGGCTCGGGGGCTACACCTTC. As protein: CASSFQGLGGYTF.

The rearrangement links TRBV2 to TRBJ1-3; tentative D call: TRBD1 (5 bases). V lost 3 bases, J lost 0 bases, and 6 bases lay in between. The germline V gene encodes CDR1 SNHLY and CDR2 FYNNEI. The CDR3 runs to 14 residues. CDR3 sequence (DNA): TGTGCCAGCAGTGATCAGGGCTCTGGAAACACCATATATTTT. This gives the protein CASSDQGSGNTIYF.

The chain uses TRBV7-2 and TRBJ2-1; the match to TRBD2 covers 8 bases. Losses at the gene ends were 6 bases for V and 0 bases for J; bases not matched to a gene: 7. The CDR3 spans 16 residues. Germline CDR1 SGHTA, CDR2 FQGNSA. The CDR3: CASRMTSASSYNEQFF. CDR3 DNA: TGTGCCAGCAGGATGACTAGCGCAAGCTCCTACAATGAGCAGTTCTTC. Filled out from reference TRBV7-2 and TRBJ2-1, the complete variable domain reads GAGVSQSPSNKVTEKGKDVELRCDPISGHTALYWYRQSLGQGLEFLIYFQGNSAPDKSGLPSDRFSAERTGGSVSTLTIQRTQQEDSAVYLCASRMTSASSYNEQFFGPGTRLTVL.

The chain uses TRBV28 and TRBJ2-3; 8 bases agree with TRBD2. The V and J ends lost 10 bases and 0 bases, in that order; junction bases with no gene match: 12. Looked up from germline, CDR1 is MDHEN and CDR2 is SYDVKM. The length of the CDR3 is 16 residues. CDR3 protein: CATLRLARYSTDTQYF. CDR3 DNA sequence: TGTGCCACCCTGAGACTAGCGAGATATAGCACAGATACGCAGTATTTT.

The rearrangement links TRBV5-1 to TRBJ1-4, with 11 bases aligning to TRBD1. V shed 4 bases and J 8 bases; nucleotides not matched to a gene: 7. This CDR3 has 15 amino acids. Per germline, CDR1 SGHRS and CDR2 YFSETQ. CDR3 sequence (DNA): TGCGCCAGCAGCCCCGGACAGGGGGCAGGGGAAAAACTGTTTTTT. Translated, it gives CASSPGQGAGEKLFF.

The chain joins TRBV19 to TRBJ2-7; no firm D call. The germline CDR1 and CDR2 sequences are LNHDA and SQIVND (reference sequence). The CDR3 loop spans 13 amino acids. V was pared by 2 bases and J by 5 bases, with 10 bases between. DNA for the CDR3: TGTGCCAGTAGTATACAGGTCGTACACGAGCAGTACTTC. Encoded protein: CASSIQVVHEQYF. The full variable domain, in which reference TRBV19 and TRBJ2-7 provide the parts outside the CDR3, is DGGITQSPKYLFRKEGQNVTLSCEQNLNHDAMYWYRQDPGQGLRLIYYSQIVNDFQKGDIAEGYSVSREKKESFPLTVTSAQKNPTAFYLCASSIQVVHEQYFGPGTRLTVT.

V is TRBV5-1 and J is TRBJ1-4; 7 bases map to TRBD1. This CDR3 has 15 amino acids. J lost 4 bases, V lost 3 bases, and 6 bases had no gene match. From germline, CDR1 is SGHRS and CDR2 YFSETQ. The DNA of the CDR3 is TGCGCCAGCAGCTCAACCGGGACAGATAATGAAAAACTGTTTTTT. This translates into CASSSTGTDNEKLFF.

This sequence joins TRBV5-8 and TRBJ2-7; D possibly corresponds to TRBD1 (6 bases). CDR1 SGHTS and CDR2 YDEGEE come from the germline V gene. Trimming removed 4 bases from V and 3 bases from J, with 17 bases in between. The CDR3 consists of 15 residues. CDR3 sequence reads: CASSRTGTSDYEQYF. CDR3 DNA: TGTGCCAGCAGCCGTACCGGGACAAGTGACTACGAGCAGTACTTC.

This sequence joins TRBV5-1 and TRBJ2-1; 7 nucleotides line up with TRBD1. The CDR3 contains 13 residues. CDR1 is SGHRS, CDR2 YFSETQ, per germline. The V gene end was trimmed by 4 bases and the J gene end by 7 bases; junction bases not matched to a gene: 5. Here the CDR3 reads CASSPGTDNEQFF. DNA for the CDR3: TGCGCCAGCAGCCCGGGGACAGATAATGAGCAGTTCTTC.

CDR3 in amino acids: CASSGDGTYNEQFF. CDR3 DNA sequence: TGTGCCAGCTCAGGGGACGGCACCTACAATGAGCAGTTCTTC. The gene calls are TRBV9 and TRBJ2-1; D possibly corresponds to TRBD1 (6 bases). Germline V gene sequence: CDR1 SGDLS, CDR2 YYNGEE. The CDR3 loop spans 14 amino acids. V was clipped by 7 bases and J by 2 bases, with 13 bases between them. The whole variable domain, remainder taken from reference TRBV9 and TRBJ2-1, is DSGVTQTPKHLITATGQRVTLRCSPRSGDLSVYWYQQSLDQGLQFLIQYYNGEERAKGNILERFSAQQFPDLHSELNLSSLELGDSALYFCASSGDGTYNEQFFGPGTRLTVL.

The CDR3 nucleotides are TGTGCCAGTGCCATTTCCACAGGGGGCACCGGGGAGCTGTTTTTT. Protein product: CASAISTGGTGELFF. This sequence joins TRBV28 and TRBJ2-2, with 8 bases fitting TRBD1. The V gene's germline CDR1 is MDHEN and CDR2 SYDVKM. The CDR3 totals 15 residues. J gave up 4 bases and V 9 bases, and 10 bases lay outside the gene matches. Based on the CDR3 plus reference TRBV28 and TRBJ2-2, the full variable domain is DVKVTQSSRYLVKRTGEKVFLECVQDMDHENMFWYRQDPGLGLRLIYFSYDVKMKEKGDIPEGYSVSREKKERFSLILESASTNQTSMYLCASAISTGGTGELFFGEGSRLTVL.

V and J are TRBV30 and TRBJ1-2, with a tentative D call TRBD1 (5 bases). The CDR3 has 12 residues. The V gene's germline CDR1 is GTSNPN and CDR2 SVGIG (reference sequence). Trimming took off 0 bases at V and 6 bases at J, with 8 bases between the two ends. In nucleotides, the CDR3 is TGTGCCTGGAGTGTACCAGGGAATGGCTACACCTTC. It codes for CAWSVPGNGYTF.

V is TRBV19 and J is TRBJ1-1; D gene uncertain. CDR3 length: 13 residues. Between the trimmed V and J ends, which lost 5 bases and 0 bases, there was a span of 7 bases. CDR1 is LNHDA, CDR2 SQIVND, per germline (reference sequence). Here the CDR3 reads CASSSSMNTEAFF. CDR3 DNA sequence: TGTGCCAGTAGTTCGAGTATGAACACTGAAGCTTTCTTT. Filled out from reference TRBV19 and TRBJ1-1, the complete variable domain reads DGGITQSPKYLFRKEGQNVTLSCEQNLNHDAMYWYRQDPGQGLRLIYYSQIVNDFQKGDIAEGYSVSREKKESFPLTVTSAQKNPTAFYLCASSSSMNTEAFFGQGTRLTVV.